This T cell receptor beta chain was observed in a study of human T cells and chemical hapten exposure. Study background: The sensitizer, 2% DPC, was used on approximately 2 cm by approximately 2 cm of upper inner arm skin. Patients were given diphenylcyclopropenone on the scalp weekly across the roughly 25-week study.

Study-level points and caveats: TCRs above 1 in 1000 frequency did not change with DPC sensitization. Each of the donors had alopecia, so their immune responses may not resemble those of healthy people.

TCRdb ran MiXCR on the RACE reads and lists one entry per CDR3 protein. The sample lists under 200,000 distinct CDR3 sequences, about 15% occurring once. This clonotype was found many times. Its antigen is unidentified. Time point indicated: patch test 1, 2 weeks after DPC sensitization. Treatment reported: therapeutic diphenylcyclopropenone sensitization with weekly scalp DPC. The germline V and J ends were trimmed by 1 base and 3 bases, with 18 bases remaining between them. The CDR3 totals 18 residues. Germline-derived CDR1 and CDR2 are SEHNR and FQNEAQ (reference sequence). The gene calls are TRBV7-9 and TRBJ2-2; D might be TRBD2 (5 bases). The sequence was obtained from a woman in her twenties or thirties with alopecia areata. Some clones in this sample may be carry-over from other donors' samples. Sequenced here: whole blood, sampled in connection with sensitization to the hapten diphenylcyclopropenone (DPC). CDR3 residues: CASSLDPSWQEDTGELFF. CDR3 in DNA: TGTGCCAGCAGCTTAGATCCCTCGTGGCAGGAGGACACCGGGGAGCTGTTTTTT.